The clone carrying this TCR beta chain was seen a handful of times. The entry originates in a study of blood T cell repertoires in COVID-19. Sequenced by immunoSEQ multiplex PCR; TCRdb stores in-frame clones only, minus some. The sample records some 200,000 clones, 70% to 90% being singletons. Germline V lookup: CDR1 MNHNS, CDR2 SASEGT. The CDR3 extends over 18 amino acids. The V gene end was trimmed by 0 bases and the J gene end by 2 bases; junction bases not matched to a gene: 10. V is TRBV6-1 and J is TRBJ1-3; 7 bases align to TRBD1. The clonotype comes from a woman aged 45 to 65 in a cohort exposed to, infected with or recovered from COVID-19 (not recorded which). The sample taken for sequencing was PBMCs or T cells enriched from blood (not recorded which). CDR3 nucleotides: TGTGCCAGCAGTGAAGCGGGTTCGACAGGGCTCCCTGGAAACACCATATATTTT. Protein product: CASSEAGSTGLPGNTIYF.